One and the same sample provided the 19 T cell receptor beta chains below, sequenced in a study of Ad26.COV2.S vaccination and SARS-CoV-2 variants. Regarding treatment: some 20 received Ad26.COV2.S at low or high dose, single or two shots; roughly five received placebo; per-sample allocation not given. Collection of samples fell on day 63 after the first vaccine or placebo injection. Some clones are missing from TCRdb's copy, which holds only in-frame ones; the method was immunoSEQ multiplex PCR. This table holds under 600,000 clones, approximately 90% found once. Sequenced here: peripheral blood, sampled in a trial of Ad26.COV2.S vaccine versus placebo. Receptors originate from a person aged 18-60 years who received the Ad26.COV2.S COVID-19 vaccine or a placebo.

This clone was detected only a few times. CDR3 in DNA: TGTGCCAGCAGCTTCAGACAGGATCAGCCCCAGCATTTT. Translation: CASSFRQDQPQHF. The V gene is TRBV11-2, the J gene TRBJ1-5; possibly TRBD1 for D (6 bases). The V gene's germline CDR1 is SGHAT and CDR2 FQNNGV. This CDR3 comprises 13 residues. Between the trimmed V and J ends, which lost 3 bases and 5 bases, there was a span of 8 bases.

The chain employs TRBV28 and TRBJ1-1, with a tentative D call TRBD1 (5 bases). The length of the CDR3 is 15 residues. V lost 4 bases and J 0 bases, leaving 12 bases between the germline ends. Germline V CDR1 and CDR2: MDHEN, SYDVKM. The CDR3 here is CASSSGLLLNTEAFF. CDR3 coding DNA: TGTGCCAGCAGTTCGGGACTTCTGTTGAACACTGAAGCTTTCTTT.

As to this clone: The identical CDR3 is also encoded by other nucleotide sequences in the sample. The chain uses TRBV9 and TRBJ1-4, with D uncertain. CDR3 size: 14 residues. Germline loops: CDR1 SGDLS, CDR2 YYNGEE. V was clipped by 1 base and J by 1 base, with 5 bases between them. For the CDR3, the DNA is TGTGCCAGCAGCGTATACGGAACTAATGAAAAACTGTTTTTT. It is translated as CASSVYGTNEKLFF. The whole variable domain, remainder taken from reference TRBV9 and TRBJ1-4, is DSGVTQTPKHLITATGQRVTLRCSPRSGDLSVYWYQQSLDQGLQFLIQYYNGEERAKGNILERFSAQQFPDLHSELNLSSLELGDSALYFCASSVYGTNEKLFFGSGTQLSVL.

The chain has TRBV18 and TRBJ2-2; the D gene is possibly TRBD2 (5 bases). The V end lost 2 bases, the J end lost 7 bases, and 8 bases lay between the germline ends. The CDR3 has 13 amino acids. The germline V gene has CDR1 KGHSH and CDR2 LQKENI. The CDR3 nucleotides are TGTGCCAGCTCACCAGGCGGGTTCGGGGAGCTGTTTTTT. Translating gives CASSPGGFGELFF.

The V call is TRBV6-5, the J call TRBJ2-3; no clear D. The length of the CDR3 is 14 residues. Trimming stripped 2 bases from V and 2 bases from J, with 8 bases between. CDR1 and CDR2 (germline): MNHEY, SVGAGI. The CDR3 region has the DNA TGTGCCAGCAGTTACGTCGCAGACACAGATACGCAGTATTTT. This encodes CASSYVADTDTQYF.

This clone was counted a single time. The chain has TRBV2 and TRBJ1-5; 8 bases fit TRBD1. The V gene's germline CDR1 is SNHLY and CDR2 FYNNEI. The trim removed 6 bases at V and 9 bases at J, leaving 7 bases unmatched. This CDR3 has 13 amino acids. As DNA, the CDR3 is TGTGCCAGCAGCGCCCGACAGGGGTTGCCCCAGCATTTT. Protein sequence: CASSARQGLPQHF.

This chain links TRBV21-1 with TRBJ2-1; TRBD2 is the table's D call and was not checked against the DNA. TRBV21-1 is assigned pseudogene status. The CDR3 contains 18 residues. CDR3 loop: CASSINLAGSNSYNEQFF. DNA for the CDR3: TGTGCCAGCAGCATCAACCTAGCTGGGAGCAACTCCTACAATGAGCAGTTCTTC.

This chain connects TRBV6-5 to TRBJ2-7; no firm D call. Germline CDR1 reads MNHEY; CDR2 reads SVGAGI. This CDR3 spans 12 amino acids. Trimming pared 5 bases from V and 4 bases from J, leaving 9 bases between. CDR3 nucleotide sequence: TGTGCCAGCAGTCCCCTTGGTTACGAGCAGTACTTC. Encoded protein: CASSPLGYEQYF.

The chain combines TRBV27 with TRBJ1-2, with D hard to call. Germline loops: CDR1 MNHEY, CDR2 SMNVEV (reference sequence). The CDR3 contains 14 residues. The V and J ends lost 6 bases and 1 base respectively, with 12 bases between them. CDR3 bases: TGTGCCAGCAGCCTCGGACGGTTTAACTATGGCTACACCTTC. Its translation is CASSLGRFNYGYTF.

The chain employs TRBV5-4 and TRBJ2-7; maybe TRBD2 (7 bases). The CDR3 contains 14 residues. V dropped 2 bases and J dropped 4 bases, with 13 bases sitting between them. Germline loops: CDR1 SGHNT, CDR2 YYREEE (reference sequence). The CDR3 DNA is TGTGCCAGCAGCTTCGGGGGCGGGGGTTACGAGCAGTACTTC. It is translated as CASSFGGGGYEQYF.

The rearrangement joins TRBV2 to TRBJ1-5; weak D call: TRBD1 (5 bases). Looked up from germline, CDR1 is SNHLY and CDR2 is FYNNEI. The germline V and J ends were trimmed by 6 bases and 3 bases, with 12 bases remaining between them. This CDR3 has 14 residues. The CDR3 protein is CASRAGPHNQPQHF. In DNA form, the CDR3 reads TGTGCCAGCAGGGCGGGACCGCACAATCAGCCCCAGCATTTT.

This chain uses TRBV21-1 with TRBJ1-5. TRBV21-1 counts as a pseudogene. This CDR3 is built from 16 residues. The CDR3 here is CASSKEKGHFHQPQHF. The CDR3 DNA reads as TGTGCCAGCAGCAAAGAAAAGGGTCACTTTCATCAGCCCCAGCATTTT.

The chain links TRBV30 to TRBJ2-3; tentative D call: TRBD2 (6 bases). Trimming removed 4 bases from V and 1 base from J, with 15 bases in between. The CDR3 spans 15 residues. Germline V CDR1 and CDR2: GTSNPN, SVGIG (reference sequence). This CDR3 reads CAWTNLAPGTDTQYF. As DNA, the CDR3 is TGTGCCTGGACCAACCTAGCGCCAGGCACAGATACGCAGTATTTT. The full variable domain, its missing parts supplied by reference TRBV30 and TRBJ2-3, is SQTIHQWPATLVQPVGSPLSLECTVEGTSNPNLYWYRQAAGRGLQLLFYSVGIGQISSEVPQNLSASRPQDRQFILSSKKLLLSDSGFYLCAWTNLAPGTDTQYFGPGTRLTVL.

The V gene is TRBV19, the J gene TRBJ2-3; maybe TRBD1 (6 bases). In germline, CDR1 is LNHDA, CDR2 SQIVND (reference sequence). Trimming took off 4 bases at V and 5 bases at J, with 10 bases between the two ends. This CDR3 has 13 residues. CDR3: CASSKGVLDTQYF. The DNA of the CDR3 is TGTGCCAGTAGTAAGGGGGTATTAGATACGCAGTATTTT.

The rearrangement joins TRBV6-2 or TRBV6-3 to TRBJ1-5; D might be TRBD1 (5 bases). The CDR3 is 16 residues long. V gave up 6 bases and J gave up 3 bases, with 18 bases separating them. From germline, CDR1 is MNHEY and CDR2 SVGEGT. The CDR3 coding sequence is TGTGCCAGCAGCATGCGGGGCCGCGGGAACAATCAGCCCCAGCATTTT. Its protein product is CASSMRGRGNNQPQHF.

The J gene is TRBJ1-4, the V gene TRBV4-1; D unclear. The germline V and J ends were trimmed by 0 bases and 4 bases, with 12 bases remaining between them. From germline, CDR1 is MGHRA and CDR2 YSYEKL. The CDR3 totals 16 residues. The CDR3 bases are TGCGCCAGCAGCCAAGAGGGCGGCGGAGGTAATGAAAAACTGTTTTTT. This sequence encodes CASSQEGGGGNEKLFF.

The V and J genes are TRBV27 and TRBJ2-7; a possible D gene is TRBD1 (6 bases). Germline V gene lookup returns CDR1 MNHEY and CDR2 SMNVEV (reference sequence). Trimming removed 4 bases at V and 0 bases at J, with 19 bases between. This CDR3 region has 17 residues. In DNA form, the CDR3 reads TGTGCCAGCAGTTCACAACAGGGACGGCTGGGCTCCTACGAGCAGTACTTC. This translates into CASSSQQGRLGSYEQYF.

The chain employs TRBV7-3 and TRBJ1-1; no definite D call. Germline V CDR1 and CDR2: SGHTA, FQGTGA. The CDR3 loop spans 13 amino acids. V was trimmed by 4 bases and J by 2 bases, leaving 8 bases between them. The CDR3 bases are TGTGCCAGCAGCTCCAGCCTTAACACTGAAGCTTTCTTT. As protein: CASSSSLNTEAFF.

The chain employs TRBV5-5 and TRBJ2-5; D is perhaps TRBD2 (6 bases). V dropped 5 bases and J dropped 4 bases, with 18 bases sitting between them. The CDR3 runs 15 residues. CDR1 is SGHKS and CDR2 is YYEKEE in the germline V gene (reference sequence). The DNA for the CDR3 is TGTGCCAGCAGACGGGACTCCCCTCACCCAGAGACCCAGTACTTC. Its translation is CASRRDSPHPETQYF.